Presented here are 30 T cell receptor beta chains from one specimen sequenced in a study of TIL therapy for anti-PD-1-resistant metastatic lung cancer. This was the immunoSEQ v3 assay. Sequencing used immunoSEQ multiplex PCR; TCRdb keeps in-frame clones, though not all of them. Among 45,000 to 50,000 clones listed, just over 70% were seen once. Stated time point: pre-treatment sample, taken before nivolumab and TIL therapy. Tumor tissue came from excised metastases, mostly pleural nodules or supraclavicular lymph nodes. The source was tumor tissue, collected at baseline. Source of these receptors: a person aged 25 to 80 with non-small cell lung cancer.

The chain joins TRBV7-2 to TRBJ2-1, with D perhaps assigned TRBD1 or TRBD2 (6 bases each). The V gene's germline CDR1 is SGHTA and CDR2 FQGNSA. This CDR3 is built from 15 residues. The V gene lost 1 base and the J gene lost 4 bases, with 11 bases spanning the gap. CDR3 in amino acids: CASSLEGGRYNEQFF. CDR3 coding DNA: TGTGCCAGCAGCTTAGAAGGGGGGCGATACAATGAGCAGTTCTTC. The full variable domain, its missing parts supplied by reference TRBV7-2 and TRBJ2-1, is GAGVSQSPSNKVTEKGKDVELRCDPISGHTALYWYRQSLGQGLEFLIYFQGNSAPDKSGLPSDRFSAERTGGSVSTLTIQRTQQEDSAVYLCASSLEGGRYNEQFFGPGTRLTVL.

In its sample, this clone was seen a few times. J is TRBJ1-6 and V is TRBV2; 9 bases agree with TRBD1. The junction had 6 bases not matched to a gene; V was cut back by 10 bases and J by 8 bases. The CDR3 is made up of 13 amino acids. Germline-derived CDR1 and CDR2 are SNHLY and FYNNEI. CDR3 sequence (DNA): TGTGCCAACGGGAGGACAGGGGATTCACCCCTCCACTTT. It yields the protein CANGRTGDSPLHF. Using reference TRBV2 and TRBJ1-6 for the parts outside the CDR3, the full variable domain is EPEVTQTPSHQVTQMGQEVILRCVPISNHLYFYWYRQILGQKVEFLVSFYNNEISEKSEIFDDQFSVERPDGSNFTLKIRSTKLEDSAMYFCANGRTGDSPLHFGNGTRLTVT.

This clone was seen just once. The gene calls are TRBV6-6 and TRBJ2-7, with TRBD2 identical over 7 bases. CDR3 length: 13 residues. The germline CDR1 and CDR2 sequences are MNHNY and SVGAGI (reference sequence). The V segment lost 6 bases and the J segment 3 bases; nucleotides outside the gene matches: 5. The CDR3 loop reads CASRLADDYEQYF. The CDR3 nucleotides are TGTGCCAGCAGGCTAGCGGACGACTACGAGCAGTACTTC.

This chain connects TRBV18 to TRBJ1-3, with 7 bases that match TRBD1. V was clipped by 2 bases and J by 8 bases; unmatched bases: 3. The CDR3 contains 13 residues. Germline V lookup: CDR1 KGHSH, CDR2 LQKENI. The CDR3 loop is CASSPGQVYTIYF. CDR3 DNA sequence: TGTGCCAGCTCACCAGGACAGGTTTACACCATATATTTT.

This clone was seen a few times. The rearrangement links TRBV2 to TRBJ2-1, with TRBD2 matching over 14 bases. J gave up 7 bases and V 4 bases, and 3 bases lay outside the gene matches. In germline, CDR1 is SNHLY, CDR2 FYNNEI. CDR3 length equals 15 residues. In DNA form, the CDR3 reads TGTGCCAGCAGTGTCCGACTAGCGGGAGGGAATGAGCAGTTCTTC. Translating it yields CASSVRLAGGNEQFF.

This clone was observed a handful of times. The chain carries TRBV27 and TRBJ1-4, with no clear D. V was shortened by 6 bases and J by 0 bases, with 8 bases between the two germline ends. The germline V gene encodes CDR1 MNHEY and CDR2 SMNVEV (reference sequence). CDR3 length equals 14 residues. The CDR3 DNA is TGTGCCAGCAGGGCTCTTGCAACTAATGAAAAACTGTTTTTT. Its translation: CASRALATNEKLFF. The full variable domain, completed using reference TRBV27 and TRBJ1-4, is EAQVTQNPRYLITVTGKKLTVTCSQNMNHEYMSWYRQDPGLGLRQIYYSMNVEVTDKGDVPEGYKVSRKEKRNFPLILESPSPNQTSLYFCASRALATNEKLFFGSGTQLSVL.

J is TRBJ2-3 and V is TRBV6-5; D gene unclear. Trimming shortened V by 6 bases and J by 4 bases, and 11 bases separated the two germline ends. Germline loops: CDR1 MNHEY, CDR2 SVGAGI. The CDR3 is 13 residues long. In nucleotides, the CDR3 is TGTGCCAGCAGCAGAGAGAGCGCAGATACGCAGTATTTT. It codes for CASSRESADTQYF.

The chain has TRBV19 and TRBJ2-5, with D tentatively TRBD1 (5 bases). The germline CDR1 and CDR2 sequences are LNHDA and SQIVND (reference sequence). Trimming removed 5 bases from V and 1 base from J, with 17 bases in between. The CDR3 totals 16 residues. In DNA, the CDR3 is TGTGCCAGTAGTTTTGCCCCCGCAGGGTTCCAAGAGACCCAGTACTTC. It specifies CASSFAPAGFQETQYF.

The gene calls are TRBV11-3 and TRBJ2-1; D might be TRBD1 (5 bases). The CDR3 is made up of 14 amino acids. Germline CDR1 and CDR2: SGHNT and YENEEA. The ends were cut back, 5 bases at V and 8 bases at J, with 16 bases in the middle. The CDR3 sequence is CASSPWGRADEQFF. DNA of the CDR3: TGTGCCAGCAGCCCTTGGGGCAGGGCGGATGAGCAGTTCTTC.

This clone was detected only once. The chain carries TRBV5-1 and TRBJ2-7; D tentatively reads TRBD1 or TRBD2 (5 bases each). The CDR3 covers 14 residues. V was trimmed by 4 bases and J by 0 bases, leaving 11 bases between them. Germline CDR1 is SGHRS and CDR2 is YFSETQ. Here the CDR3 reads CASSMGRASYEQYF. The CDR3 bases are TGCGCCAGCAGCATGGGACGTGCCTCCTACGAGCAGTACTTC. The variable domain in full, with the rest retrieved from reference TRBV5-1 and TRBJ2-7, is KAGVTQTPRYLIKTRGQQVTLSCSPISGHRSVSWYQQTPGQGLQFLFEYFSETQRNKGNFPGRFSGRQFSNSRSEMNVSTLELGDSALYLCASSMGRASYEQYFGPGTRLTVT.

The genes are TRBV5-8 and TRBJ1-2, with TRBD1 matching over 8 bases. Germline V gene sequence: CDR1 SGHTS, CDR2 YDEGEE. The CDR3 extends over 14 amino acids. The junction had 2 bases not matched to a gene; V was cut back by 1 base and J by 3 bases. CDR3 bases: TGTGCCAGCAGCTTGTACAGGGGGGACTATGGCTACACCTTC. Translated, it gives CASSLYRGDYGYTF.

This sequence joins TRBV5-1 and TRBJ2-3; D gene unclear. Per germline, CDR1 SGHRS and CDR2 YFSETQ. V lost 4 bases, J lost 1 base, and 13 bases lay in between. CDR3 length equals 15 residues. This CDR3 reads CASSPIRAGTDTQYF. In DNA, the CDR3 is TGCGCCAGCAGCCCAATTCGGGCTGGCACAGATACGCAGTATTTT.

DNA of the CDR3: TGTGCCAGCAGTCCACAGGGGGCTAGGAAGTTCTTC. It specifies CASSPQGARKFF. The rearrangement uses TRBV27 and TRBJ2-1, with 9 positions matching TRBD1. The CDR3 totals 12 residues. From germline, CDR1 is MNHEY and CDR2 SMNVEV (reference sequence). The V and J ends lost 5 bases and 14 bases, in that order; junction bases with no gene match: 7.

The gene calls are TRBV2 and TRBJ1-3, with 9 bases identical to TRBD1. The junction had 7 bases not matched to a gene; V was cut back by 6 bases and J by 4 bases. Per the germline V gene, CDR1 is SNHLY and CDR2 is FYNNEI. The CDR3 extends over 15 amino acids. The CDR3 coding sequence is TGTGCCAGCAGCCTCGGACAGGGGTTAGGAAACACCATATATTTT. This gives the protein CASSLGQGLGNTIYF.

This clone has more than one count but fewer than ten. The chain employs TRBV19 and TRBJ2-6, with D maybe TRBD1 (5 bases). V lost 2 bases and J 8 bases, leaving 16 bases between the germline ends. Per the germline V gene, CDR1 is LNHDA and CDR2 is SQIVND (reference sequence). The CDR3 covers 16 residues. The CDR3 coding sequence is TGTGCCAGTAGTATACGGCAGGGTCTGGGGACCAACGTCCTGACTTTC. Protein product: CASSIRQGLGTNVLTF. Filled out from reference TRBV19 and TRBJ2-6, the complete variable domain reads DGGITQSPKYLFRKEGQNVTLSCEQNLNHDAMYWYRQDPGQGLRLIYYSQIVNDFQKGDIAEGYSVSREKKESFPLTVTSAQKNPTAFYLCASSIRQGLGTNVLTFGAGSRLTVL.

The chain recombines TRBV9 with TRBJ1-2; unclear D gene. Germline CDR1 reads SGDLS; CDR2 reads YYNGEE. CDR3 length: 15 residues. Deletions cut 1 base from V and 4 bases from J, with 14 bases between. CDR3 region: CASSVHPGSSYGYTF. The CDR3, as DNA: TGTGCCAGCAGCGTACATCCCGGATCCTCCTATGGCTACACCTTC.

This clone was seen only once. The gene calls are TRBV10-3 and TRBJ2-1; D unresolved. Trimming shortened V by 5 bases and J by 6 bases, and 11 bases separated the two germline ends. CDR3 length equals 13 residues. Germline V gene lookup returns CDR1 ENHRY and CDR2 SYGVKD. The CDR3 DNA is TGTGCCATCAGTCCGTTTCGGATCAATGAGCAGTTCTTC. This translates into CAISPFRINEQFF.

J is TRBJ2-7 and V is TRBV13; D is undetermined. The V end was cut by 3 bases, the J end by 5 bases, with 8 bases between. Per germline, CDR1 PRHDT and CDR2 FYEKMQ (reference sequence). The CDR3 has 12 amino acids. CDR3 nucleotides: TGTGCCAGCAGCTTCGCCGTCGACGAGCAGTACTTC. Translation gives CASSFAVDEQYF.

The chain combines TRBV6-5 with TRBJ2-2; 7 positions agree with TRBD2. V was pared by 3 bases and J by 6 bases, with 7 bases of the junction left unmatched. Germline V gene sequence: CDR1 MNHEY, CDR2 SVGAGI. CDR3 length equals 15 residues. The CDR3 DNA is TGTGCCAGCAGTTATGAGGCGGGAGTACCCGGGGAGCTGTTTTTT. Its translation: CASSYEAGVPGELFF.

This chain connects TRBV6-5 to TRBJ1-3; a possible D gene is TRBD1 (5 bases). V was cut by 2 bases and J by 0 bases, with 11 bases left in between. Germline CDR1 is MNHEY and CDR2 is SVGAGI. The CDR3 totals 16 residues. The CDR3 DNA sequence: TGTGCCAGCAGTTACAACAGGATACCCTCTGGAAACACCATATATTTT. Translating it yields CASSYNRIPSGNTIYF.

The chain employs TRBV28 and TRBJ1-2; a possible D gene is TRBD1 (6 bases). V was shortened by 5 bases and J by 2 bases, with 9 bases between the two germline ends. CDR3 length: 13 amino acids. Germline-derived CDR1 and CDR2 are MDHEN and SYDVKM. Here the CDR3 DNA reads TGTGCCAGCAGTGGGGGCGGGAACTATGGCTACACCTTC. Protein: CASSGGGNYGYTF.

By its share, this clone is medium-sized (0.01 to 0.1%). The genes are TRBV6-5 and TRBJ1-6; D is unresolved. Trimming stripped 2 bases from V and 0 bases from J, with 5 bases between. The germline gives CDR1 MNHEY, CDR2 SVGAGI. The CDR3 has 15 residues. The CDR3 region is CASSYRSSYNSPLHF. DNA for the CDR3: TGTGCCAGCAGTTACAGGAGCTCCTATAATTCACCCCTCCACTTT.

The chain combines TRBV7-2 with TRBJ2-7, with 9 bases fitting TRBD2. Germline CDR1 SGHTA, CDR2 FQGNSA. The CDR3 extends over 15 amino acids. V shed 3 bases, J shed 1 base, and the junction held 4 bases outside the gene matches. The CDR3 loop is CASSFLAGTSYEQYF. CDR3 DNA sequence: TGTGCCAGCAGCTTCCTAGCGGGGACTTCCTACGAGCAGTACTTC.

This clone was detected a few times. The chain has TRBV11-2 and TRBJ1-2; the D gene is possibly TRBD1 (5 bases). Trimming took off 6 bases at V and 4 bases at J, with 15 bases between the two ends. This CDR3 has 14 amino acids. Germline CDR1 SGHAT, CDR2 FQNNGV. The chain's CDR3 is CASRRTGPGYGYTF. In nucleotides, the CDR3 is TGTGCCAGCAGACGAACAGGCCCCGGCTATGGCTACACCTTC.

The chain employs TRBV28 and TRBJ1-5; D ambiguous. The V and J ends lost 5 bases and 2 bases respectively, with 13 bases between them. There are 15 residues in the CDR3. CDR1 and CDR2 from the germline V gene are MDHEN and SYDVKM. CDR3 sequence (DNA): TGTGCCAGCAGTCGCGGGAGGGCGGGCAATCAGCCCCAGCATTTT. Translation: CASSRGRAGNQPQHF.

This chain joins TRBV7-9 and TRBJ2-7; D perhaps matches TRBD1 (5 bases). In germline, CDR1 is SEHNR, CDR2 FQNEAQ (reference sequence). Trimming cost V 5 bases and J 0 bases, with 17 bases left between them. This CDR3 spans 16 amino acids. The CDR3, as DNA: TGTGCCAGCAGCCCTTGGACATCCCTGAGCTCCTACGAGCAGTACTTC. Translated: CASSPWTSLSSYEQYF.

The rearrangement links TRBV19 to TRBJ1-5, with 8 positions matching TRBD1. The J segment lost 0 bases and the V segment lost 5 bases, leaving 9 bases of the junction unmatched. The V gene's germline CDR1 is LNHDA and CDR2 SQIVND (reference sequence). This CDR3 has 17 amino acids. CDR3 sequence (DNA): TGTGCCAGTAGTCGAGGCGTCAGGGGGCATAGCAATCAGCCCCAGCATTTT. It yields the protein CASSRGVRGHSNQPQHF.

This clone was seen many times. This sequence joins TRBV7-2 and TRBJ1-2; D is possibly TRBD1 (6 bases). From germline, CDR1 is SGHTA and CDR2 FQGNSA. The CDR3 length is 13 residues. Trimming shortened V by 6 bases and J by 7 bases, and 15 bases separated the two germline ends. CDR3 DNA sequence: TGTGCCAGCAGGCCTACAGGGCCCAGTGGCTACACCTTC. It codes for CASRPTGPSGYTF.

The chain has TRBV19 and TRBJ1-5; D is perhaps TRBD1 (5 bases). The CDR3 is 18 amino acids. The V and J ends lost 5 bases and 3 bases respectively, with 23 bases between them. CDR1 LNHDA and CDR2 SQIVND come from the germline V gene (reference sequence). CDR3 nucleotide sequence: TGTGCCAGTAGTCTCTCACCCTTTAAGACAGCGCACAATCAGCCCCAGCATTTT. This codes for CASSLSPFKTAHNQPQHF.

This chain uses TRBV4-3 with TRBJ2-1; perhaps D is TRBD1 or TRBD2 (5 bases each). V shed 0 bases and J shed 4 bases, with 16 bases lying between them. The germline CDR1 and CDR2 sequences are LGHNA and YSLEER. The CDR3 covers 17 residues. The DNA for the CDR3 is TGCGCCAGCAGCCAAGATATGGGACCCAGGCCGTACAATGAGCAGTTCTTC. Amino acid sequence: CASSQDMGPRPYNEQFF.